The 24 T cell receptor beta chains presented below share a single source sample, sequenced in a study of T cell responses to AZD1222 COVID-19 vaccine. Data came from immunoSEQ multiplex PCR; TCRdb stores just in-frame clones and leaves some out. The sample carries about 120,000 clones, around 87% recorded once. The sample here was peripheral blood, taken 28 days after the second AZD1222 dose. These receptors originate from an adult who received the AZD1222 COVID-19 vaccine.

The J gene is TRBJ1-1, the V gene TRBV24-1; the D is unclear. CDR3 size: 13 residues. Germline loops: CDR1 KGHDR, CDR2 SFDVKD. Trimming removed 7 bases at V and 0 bases at J, with 8 bases between. This CDR3 reads CATSSGMNTEAFF. The CDR3 DNA follows: TGTGCCACCAGCTCCGGGATGAACACTGAAGCTTTCTTT.

V gene TRBV5-4 combines with J gene TRBJ2-6; D remains unclear. The CDR3 runs 17 residues. The germline CDR1 and CDR2 sequences are SGHNT and YYREEE (reference sequence). Trimming stripped 4 bases from V and 1 base from J, with 15 bases between. CDR3 in DNA: TGTGCCAGCAGCCCGCAAGCGAGAGGATCTGGGGCCAACGTCCTGACTTTC. Translated, it gives CASSPQARGSGANVLTF.

The chain has TRBV5-1 and TRBJ1-1; TRBD1 is a possible D gene (6 bases). The CDR3 is made up of 13 amino acids. V was trimmed by 7 bases and J by 6 bases, leaving 16 bases between them. CDR1 and CDR2 from the germline V gene are SGHRS and YFSETQ. Here the CDR3 DNA reads TGCGCCAGCCAGGGGATCTTTGCTCCTGAAGCTTTCTTT. Protein sequence: CASQGIFAPEAFF.

This chain connects TRBV11-2 to TRBJ1-6, with a possible D match to TRBD1 (6 bases). Per the germline V gene, CDR1 is SGHAT and CDR2 is FQNNGV. V shed 5 bases and J shed 6 bases, with 11 bases lying between them. The CDR3 covers 14 residues. The CDR3 region is CASSLQGLNSPLHF. DNA for the CDR3: TGTGCCAGCAGCCTACAGGGTCTTAATTCACCCCTCCACTTT. Full variable domain (outside the CDR3, taken from reference TRBV11-2 and TRBJ1-6): EAGVAQSPRYKIIEKRQSVAFWCNPISGHATLYWYQQILGQGPKLLIQFQNNGVVDDSQLPKDRFSAERLKGVDSTLKIQPAKLEDSAVYLCASSLQGLNSPLHFGNGTRLTVT.

The chain carries TRBV27 and TRBJ1-4, with unresolved D. The CDR3 is 14 residues long. Between the trimmed V and J ends, which lost 3 bases and 4 bases, there was a span of 9 bases. CDR1 is MNHEY and CDR2 is SMNVEV in the germline V gene (reference sequence). CDR3 loop: CASSFGSYNEKLFF. CDR3 nucleotide sequence: TGTGCCAGCAGTTTCGGCAGTTATAATGAAAAACTGTTTTTT.

This sequence joins TRBV18 and TRBJ1-4, with no clear D. Germline-derived CDR1 and CDR2 are KGHSH and LQKENI. This CDR3 has 15 residues. The ends were cut back, 4 bases at V and 7 bases at J, with 16 bases in the middle. The CDR3 DNA reads TGTGCCAGCTCACGAGAAGGTGGGCTTGGTGAAAAACTGTTTTTT. This codes for CASSREGGLGEKLFF. Variable domain in full (rest from reference TRBV18 and TRBJ1-4): NAGVMQNPRHLVRRRGQEARLRCSPMKGHSHVYWYRQLPEEGLKFMVYLQKENIIDESGMPKERFSAEFPKEGPSILRIQQVVRGDSAAYFCASSREGGLGEKLFFGSGTQLSVL.

The V call is TRBV6-2 or TRBV6-3, the J call TRBJ1-4, with D possibly being TRBD1 (6 bases). There are 15 residues in the CDR3. CDR1 and CDR2 (germline): MNHEY, SVGEGT. The V and J ends lost 6 bases and 3 bases respectively, with 14 bases between them. CDR3 DNA sequence: TGTGCCAGCAGCCTCCCGGGACACTCTAATGAAAAACTGTTTTTT. Translated: CASSLPGHSNEKLFF.

The V gene is TRBV18, the J gene TRBJ2-7, with 8 bases matching TRBD1. The V and J ends lost 6 bases and 6 bases, in that order; junction bases with no gene match: 10. Germline CDR1 reads KGHSH; CDR2 reads LQKENI. The CDR3 is 14 amino acids. The CDR3 bases are TGTGCCAGCTCGCCGGACAGGGAGTCGGCCGAGCAGTACTTC. This sequence encodes CASSPDRESAEQYF.

This rearrangement joins TRBV7-2 to TRBJ1-5, with D possibly being TRBD1 (6 bases). In germline, CDR1 is SGHTA, CDR2 FQGNSA. This CDR3 spans 15 amino acids. V lost 5 bases and J lost 0, with 11 bases in between. The CDR3 loop reads CASSPDSISNQPQHF. The CDR3 coding sequence is TGTGCCAGCAGCCCGGACAGTATTAGCAATCAGCCCCAGCATTTT.

The chain uses TRBV5-1 and TRBJ1-3; weak D call: TRBD1 (5 bases). The CDR3 covers 15 residues. V lost 2 bases and J 2 bases, leaving 11 bases between the germline ends. In germline, CDR1 is SGHRS, CDR2 YFSETQ. The CDR3 sequence is CASSFRGIAGNTIYF. For the CDR3, the DNA is TGCGCCAGCAGCTTCCGGGGCATCGCTGGAAACACCATATATTTT.

The V and J genes are TRBV27 and TRBJ1-5; a weak D match, TRBD1 (5 bases). CDR1 and CDR2 from the germline V gene are MNHEY and SMNVEV (reference sequence). The CDR3 spans 14 residues. V was clipped by 8 bases and J by 0 bases, with 11 bases between them. CDR3 loop: CASRPGGSNQPQHF. CDR3 sequence (DNA): TGTGCCAGCCGTCCCGGGGGTAGCAATCAGCCCCAGCATTTT.

J is TRBJ1-1 and V is TRBV4-2; D is ambiguous. Per the germline V gene, CDR1 is LGHNA and CDR2 is YNFKEQ. V was shortened by 4 bases and J by 2 bases, with 17 bases between the two germline ends. The CDR3 runs 16 residues. In DNA, the CDR3 is TGTGCCAGCAGCCGCGTCGGTGTCACTGGAAACACTGAAGCTTTCTTT. Its protein is CASSRVGVTGNTEAFF.

This clone was seen only a few times. The chain has TRBV29-1 and TRBJ2-7; D possibly corresponds to TRBD1 (5 bases). The CDR3 is 13 residues long. Germline assignment: CDR1 SQVTM and CDR2 ANQGSEA. Deletions cut 2 bases from V and 2 bases from J, with 10 bases between. As DNA, the CDR3 is TGCAGCGTTGAAAGGGGCGGAACCTACGAGCAGTACTTC. The encoded protein is CSVERGGTYEQYF.

V usage is TRBV12-5 and J usage is TRBJ2-5; 12 bases match TRBD1. The CDR3 totals 16 residues. Germline V gene data show CDR1 as LGHNT and CDR2 as FRNRAP. The V gene end was trimmed by 5 bases and the J gene end by 5 bases; junction bases not matched to a gene: 9. The CDR3 bases are TGTGCTAGTGGTGCAACCGGGACAGGGGGCGCCGAGACCCAGTACTTC. Encoded protein: CASGATGTGGAETQYF. The variable domain in full, with the rest retrieved from reference TRBV12-5 and TRBJ2-5, is DARVTQTPRHKVTEMGQEVTMRCQPILGHNTVFWYRQTMMQGLELLAYFRNRAPLDDSGMPKDRFSAEMPDATLATLKIQPSEPRDSAVYFCASGATGTGGAETQYFGPGTRLLVL.

The CDR3 DNA reads as TGTGCCAGCAGCCATCTAAGCGGGGGGGTTATCTCCTACAATGAGCAGTTCTTC. Its protein is CASSHLSGGVISYNEQFF. The chain has TRBV3-1 (or the pseudogene TRBV3-2) and TRBJ2-1; 10 bases align to TRBD2. Germline lookup yields CDR1 LGHDT and CDR2 YNNKEL (reference sequence). Germline trimming cut 3 bases from V and 0 bases from J; bases unmatched to any gene: 8. CDR3 length: 18 amino acids.

V is TRBV19 and J is TRBJ2-5; the D gene is possibly TRBD1 (6 bases). Trimming cost V 4 bases and J 5 bases, with 14 bases left between them. Germline lookup yields CDR1 LNHDA and CDR2 SQIVND (reference sequence). CDR3 size: 14 residues. In nucleotides, the CDR3 is TGTGCCAGTAGTACTCAACAGGGACGGGAGACCCAGTACTTC. Its translation is CASSTQQGRETQYF.

V is TRBV5-1 and J is TRBJ1-4, with a tentative D call TRBD1 (6 bases). Germline V gives CDR1 SGHRS, CDR2 YFSETQ. CDR3 length equals 17 residues. V lost 4 bases to trimming and J lost 0 bases, with 16 bases between them. The CDR3 region is CASSQGGQGATNEKLFF. Written as DNA, the CDR3 is TGCGCCAGCAGCCAAGGGGGTCAGGGCGCAACTAATGAAAAACTGTTTTTT. The entire variable domain, with the rest obtained from reference TRBV5-1 and TRBJ1-4, is as follows: KAGVTQTPRYLIKTRGQQVTLSCSPISGHRSVSWYQQTPGQGLQFLFEYFSETQRNKGNFPGRFSGRQFSNSRSEMNVSTLELGDSALYLCASSQGGQGATNEKLFFGSGTQLSVL.

In regard to this clone: One junction end does not reproduce the germline sequence, and a read error may be involved. This rearrangement joins TRBV7-7 to TRBJ1-4, with D unclear. The germline gives CDR1 SSHAT, CDR2 FNYEAQ (reference sequence). The CDR3 sequence is 15 residues long. The DNA of the CDR3 is TGTGCTAGCAGCTTACGCCCGGGCGTAGGTGAAAAACTGTTTTTT. Encoded protein: CASSLRPGVGEKLFF.

The rearrangement uses TRBV12-5 and TRBJ2-5; D not resolved. Germline V gene lookup returns CDR1 LGHNT and CDR2 FRNRAP. V lost 11 bases and J 2 bases, leaving 6 bases between the germline ends. The CDR3 extends over 10 amino acids. CDR3: CAPGQETQYF. CDR3 bases: TGTGCTCCAGGTCAAGAGACCCAGTACTTC.

The chain uses TRBV18 and TRBJ2-7; 7 positions match TRBD2. J was trimmed by 4 bases and V by 6 bases; bases with no gene match: 3. Per germline, CDR1 KGHSH and CDR2 LQKENI. The CDR3 is 12 residues long. The CDR3 loop is CASSGGDYEQYF. Written as DNA, the CDR3 is TGTGCCAGCTCGGGGGGGGATTACGAGCAGTACTTC.

The CDR3 region is CATSPGRDSSYEQYF. The DNA of the CDR3 is TGTGCCACCAGCCCCGGACGGGACAGCTCCTACGAGCAGTACTTC. The V and J genes are TRBV15 and TRBJ2-7; 7 bases are a match to TRBD1. Germline V gene sequence: CDR1 LNHNV, CDR2 YYDKDF (reference sequence). CDR3 length: 15 amino acids. J was trimmed by 0 bases and V by 5 bases; bases with no gene match: 7. Full variable domain (remainder filled in from reference TRBV15 and TRBJ2-7): DAMVIQNPRYQVTQFGKPVTLSCSQTLNHNVMYWYQQKSSQAPKLLFHYYDKDFNNEADTPDNFQSRRPNTSFCFLDIRSPGLGDTAMYLCATSPGRDSSYEQYFGPGTRLTVT.

V is TRBV7-2 and J is TRBJ1-5, with no clear D. Trimming cost V 5 bases and J 1 base, with 15 bases left between them. Germline CDR1 SGHTA, CDR2 FQGNSA. The CDR3 length is 16 residues. The chain's CDR3 is CASSPSGRRSNQPQHF. In DNA form, the CDR3 reads TGTGCCAGCAGCCCGAGTGGACGGCGGAGCAATCAGCCCCAGCATTTT. Supplemented by reference TRBV7-2 and TRBJ1-5, the full variable domain reads GAGVSQSPSNKVTEKGKDVELRCDPISGHTALYWYRQSLGQGLEFLIYFQGNSAPDKSGLPSDRFSAERTGGSVSTLTIQRTQQEDSAVYLCASSPSGRRSNQPQHFGDGTRLSIL.

There are a few counts of this clone. CDR3 nucleotides: TGTGCCAGCAGTGAAGGGGCAGGGGGCGCGATCAGTTCACCCCTCCACTTT. Translated, it gives CASSEGAGGAISSPLHF. V usage is TRBV6-1 and J usage is TRBJ1-6, with 8 bases that match TRBD1. The CDR3 covers 17 residues. Germline trimming cut 1 base from V and 9 bases from J; bases unmatched to any gene: 11. CDR1 is MNHNS and CDR2 is SASEGT in the germline V gene.

The J gene is TRBJ1-5, the V gene TRBV2, with D possibly being TRBD1 (5 bases). Germline CDR1 is SNHLY and CDR2 is FYNNEI. The ends were cut back, 5 bases at V and 5 bases at J, with 13 bases in the middle. The length of the CDR3 is 14 residues. For the CDR3, the DNA is TGTGCCAGCAGTCGGGACGGCAACTATCAGCCCCAGCATTTT. Translating gives CASSRDGNYQPQHF.